A selection of T cell receptor beta chains follows, all from one sample in a study of cytomegalovirus exposure and HLA in healthy donors. Produced via immunoSEQ multiplex PCR; TCRdb's table is partial and in-frame only. The profile covers some 150,000 clones, with about four fifths appearing a single time and roughly 7.6% taken by the ten largest. The sample comprised PBMCs. These receptors were taken from a woman aged 30 to 39 in good health and CMV-seropositive. Both conserved end residues are part of each CDR3. A D gene is named only where the DNA matches it firmly. A row's size may be missing; if present it is once, few, many or a size class.

d_call: TRBD1; j_call: TRBJ1-5; clone_size: -; v_call: TRBV6-1; cdr3_nt: TGTGCCAGCAGTGAAGCAGTGGACAGGGCCCAGCCCCAGCATTTT; cdr3_aa: CASSEAVDRAQPQHF
d_call: -; j_call: TRBJ2-3; clone_size: -; v_call: TRBV7-8; cdr3_nt: TGTGCCAGCAGCTCTTATTCGACAGCAGATACGCAGTATTTT; cdr3_aa: CASSSYSTADTQYF
d_call: -; j_call: TRBJ1-3; clone_size: once; v_call: TRBV5-5; cdr3_nt: TGTGCCAGCAGCCTGATGCAGGCCGACTCTGGAAACACCATATATTTT; cdr3_aa: CASSLMQADSGNTIYF
d_call: TRBD2; j_call: TRBJ2-2; clone_size: many; v_call: TRBV28; cdr3_nt: TGTGCCAGCAGTTTCGGACTAGCGGGGGGATACACCGGGGAGCTGTTTTTT; cdr3_aa: CASSFGLAGGYTGELFF
d_call: -; j_call: TRBJ2-4; clone_size: -; v_call: TRBV6-6; cdr3_nt: TGTGCCAGCAGCCTTCTTCGGGGGATAGCCAAAAACATTCAGTACTTC; cdr3_aa: CASSLLRGIAKNIQYF
d_call: -; j_call: TRBJ1-2; clone_size: -; v_call: TRBV15; cdr3_nt: TGTGCCACCAGCAGAGAGGGGCTGAGCTATGGCTACACCTTC; cdr3_aa: CATSREGLSYGYTF
d_call: TRBD1; j_call: TRBJ2-7; clone_size: -; v_call: TRBV7-6; cdr3_nt: TGTGCCAGCAGCGAGAGAGCCGGGACAGCGATCTACGAGCAGTACTTC; cdr3_aa: CASSERAGTAIYEQYF
d_call: -; j_call: TRBJ2-1; clone_size: -; v_call: TRBV5-1; cdr3_nt: TGCGCCAGCAGCTCGGAGCCTTCCATTAATGAGCAGTTCTTC; cdr3_aa: CASSSEPSINEQFF
d_call: TRBD1; j_call: TRBJ1-2; clone_size: few; v_call: TRBV28; cdr3_nt: TGTGCCAGCAGCACTCCTCAGGGGGGCTATGGCTACACCTTC; cdr3_aa: CASSTPQGGYGYTF
d_call: -; j_call: TRBJ1-2; clone_size: -; v_call: TRBV2; cdr3_nt: TGTGCCAGCAGTGAAGCGCCGACAAACTATGGCTACACCTTC; cdr3_aa: CASSEAPTNYGYTF
d_call: TRBD1; j_call: TRBJ1-2; clone_size: few; v_call: TRBV6-5; cdr3_nt: TGTGCCAGCAGTTCGACAGGGAGACATGGCTACACCTTC; cdr3_aa: CASSSTGRHGYTF
d_call: TRBD1; j_call: TRBJ2-7; clone_size: -; v_call: TRBV5-1; cdr3_nt: TGCGCCAGCAGCTTGGCGGGGACAGCTTCCTACGAGCAGTACTTC; cdr3_aa: CASSLAGTASYEQYF
d_call: TRBD1; j_call: TRBJ2-1; clone_size: -; v_call: TRBV12-5; cdr3_nt: TGTGCTAGTGGTGACAGGGGGTCCCTACAGTTCTTC; cdr3_aa: CASGDRGSLQFF
d_call: TRBD1; j_call: TRBJ2-7; clone_size: -; v_call: TRBV2; cdr3_nt: TGTGCCAGCAGTGAGGAACAGGGGCGCTGGCCTTCCTACGAGCAGTACTTC; cdr3_aa: CASSEEQGRWPSYEQYF
d_call: TRBD1; j_call: TRBJ2-3; clone_size: once; v_call: TRBV18; cdr3_nt: TGTGCCAGCTTGTTATCTCTTGCAGGGGGTAGCACAGATACGCAGTATTTT; cdr3_aa: CASLLSLAGGSTDTQYF
d_call: -; j_call: TRBJ1-3; clone_size: -; v_call: TRBV2; cdr3_nt: TGTGCCGGGTTTGGGGGGAGCTCTGGAAACACCATATATTTT; cdr3_aa: CAGFGGSSGNTIYF
d_call: TRBD1; j_call: TRBJ1-2; clone_size: -; v_call: TRBV5-1; cdr3_nt: TGCGCCAGCAGCGCGGGACAGGGGATCGACTATGGCTACACCTTC; cdr3_aa: CASSAGQGIDYGYTF
d_call: TRBD1; j_call: TRBJ1-1; clone_size: -; v_call: TRBV9; cdr3_nt: TGTGCCAGCAGCGTGTCGACAGGGGGCAACGGGGACACTGAAGCTTTCTTT; cdr3_aa: CASSVSTGGNGDTEAFF
d_call: TRBD1; j_call: TRBJ2-7; clone_size: -; v_call: TRBV4-2; cdr3_nt: TGTGCCAGCAGCCAAGATGTGCGGGACAGGGGGTTAAGGTACTTC; cdr3_aa: CASSQDVRDRGLRYF
d_call: -; j_call: TRBJ2-7; clone_size: -; v_call: TRBV7-8; cdr3_nt: TGTGCCAGCAGCGTCGGTTCCTACGAGCAGTACTTC; cdr3_aa: CASSVGSYEQYF
d_call: -; j_call: TRBJ2-1; clone_size: -; v_call: TRBV7-9; cdr3_nt: TGTGCCAGCACAAAGAGGGCAGCCGACTCCTACAATGAGCAGTTCTTC; cdr3_aa: CASTKRAADSYNEQFF
d_call: -; j_call: TRBJ2-2; clone_size: few; v_call: TRBV27; cdr3_nt: TGTGCCACCCGACGGGAGAACACCGGGGAGCTGTTTTTT; cdr3_aa: CATRRENTGELFF
d_call: TRBD1; j_call: TRBJ1-2; clone_size: few; v_call: TRBV28; cdr3_nt: TGTGCCAGCGGTGGGCAGGGGGCACGGAATAACTATGGCTACACCTTC; cdr3_aa: CASGGQGARNNYGYTF
d_call: TRBD2; j_call: TRBJ2-7; clone_size: -; v_call: TRBV29-1; cdr3_nt: TGCAGCGCAGCGGGGAGGGGTGGAGACGAGCAGTACTTC; cdr3_aa: CSAAGRGGDEQYF
d_call: TRBD1; j_call: TRBJ1-2; clone_size: -; v_call: TRBV5-6; cdr3_nt: TGTGCCAGCAGCTTAAGGGACAGGGGCCCCTATGGCTACACCTTC; cdr3_aa: CASSLRDRGPYGYTF
d_call: TRBD1; j_call: TRBJ1-1; clone_size: -; v_call: TRBV4-2; cdr3_nt: TGTGCCAGCAGGCACAGGGGACTGGACACTGAAGCTTTCTTT; cdr3_aa: CASRHRGLDTEAFF
d_call: TRBD1; j_call: TRBJ1-1; clone_size: -; v_call: TRBV11-2; cdr3_nt: TGTGCCAGCAGCTTCCTTGGACAGGGGACAGCTTTCTTT; cdr3_aa: CASSFLGQGTAFF
d_call: TRBD2; j_call: TRBJ2-1; clone_size: -; v_call: TRBV2; cdr3_nt: TGTGCCAGCAGTCCCCCGCTAGCGGGGGGGAGCAATGAGCAGTTCTTC; cdr3_aa: CASSPPLAGGSNEQFF
d_call: TRBD1; j_call: TRBJ1-1; clone_size: -; v_call: TRBV30; cdr3_nt: TGTGCCTGGAGTTCACCGGTGGACAGGGAGAAGACTGAAGCTTTCTTT; cdr3_aa: CAWSSPVDREKTEAFF
d_call: -; j_call: TRBJ1-1; clone_size: -; v_call: TRBV28; cdr3_nt: TGTGCCAGCAGAATAGGGGGGGGCGGCGGCACTGAAGCTTTCTTT; cdr3_aa: CASRIGGGGGTEAFF
d_call: -; j_call: TRBJ1-2; clone_size: -; v_call: TRBV20-1; cdr3_nt: TGCAGTGCTCAGGGCGGCTATGGCTACACCTTC; cdr3_aa: CSAQGGYGYTF
d_call: -; j_call: TRBJ2-5; clone_size: few; v_call: TRBV29-1; cdr3_nt: TGCAGCGTCGCGACAGCCCAAGAGACCCAGTACTTC; cdr3_aa: CSVATAQETQYF
d_call: -; j_call: TRBJ2-2; clone_size: -; v_call: TRBV2; cdr3_nt: TGTGCCAGCAGTGATGTCTCTCGGGTGGGGGAGCTGTTTTTT; cdr3_aa: CASSDVSRVGELFF
d_call: -; j_call: TRBJ1-2; clone_size: -; v_call: TRBV6-1; cdr3_nt: TGTGCCAGCAGTGAATCAGGAGGAGTTCCCTATGGCTACACCTTC; cdr3_aa: CASSESGGVPYGYTF
d_call: -; j_call: TRBJ1-3; clone_size: -; v_call: TRBV10-2; cdr3_nt: TGCGCCAGCAGTGGAGGAACGGAGCGCGGAAACACCATATATTTT; cdr3_aa: CASSGGTERGNTIYF
d_call: -; j_call: TRBJ2-6; clone_size: -; v_call: TRBV19; cdr3_nt: TGTGCCAGTAGTATTCCCAGCTCTGGGGCCAACGTCCTGACTTTC; cdr3_aa: CASSIPSSGANVLTF
d_call: -; j_call: TRBJ1-1; clone_size: -; v_call: TRBV11-2; cdr3_nt: TGTGCCGGCAGCACTCCCCATCAGGGGAACACTGAAGCTTTCTTT; cdr3_aa: CAGSTPHQGNTEAFF
d_call: -; j_call: TRBJ1-5; clone_size: -; v_call: TRBV10-3; cdr3_nt: TGTGCCATCTTCGGCGTTGGGCCAGATCAGCCCCAGCATTTT; cdr3_aa: CAIFGVGPDQPQHF
d_call: TRBD1; j_call: TRBJ2-2; clone_size: -; v_call: TRBV27; cdr3_nt: TGTGCCAGCAGTTTATGGGCTTGGGGACAGGGGTTCCCCGGCCTACACACCGGGGAGCTGTTTTTT; cdr3_aa: CASSLWAWGQGFPGLHTGELFF
d_call: TRBD2; j_call: TRBJ2-3; clone_size: -; v_call: TRBV6-5; cdr3_nt: TGTGCCAGCAGTTACGTCTACGGGGGGGGGCCAGATACGCAGTATTTT; cdr3_aa: CASSYVYGGGPDTQYF
d_call: TRBD2; j_call: TRBJ2-1; clone_size: once; v_call: TRBV5-1; cdr3_nt: TGCGCCAGCAGCGGGGGAGGGGTTGTCTACAATGAGCAGTTCTTC; cdr3_aa: CASSGGGVVYNEQFF
d_call: -; j_call: TRBJ1-1; clone_size: -; v_call: TRBV4-2; cdr3_nt: TGTGCCAGCAGCCAAGTAGCCACCTCGCGGACTGAAGCTTTCTTT; cdr3_aa: CASSQVATSRTEAFF
d_call: -; j_call: TRBJ1-1; clone_size: once; v_call: TRBV29-1; cdr3_nt: TGCAGCGTTGAACGCCAGGCCGTGGCTTTCTTT; cdr3_aa: CSVERQAVAFF
d_call: TRBD1; j_call: TRBJ2-7; clone_size: -; v_call: TRBV19; cdr3_nt: TGTGCCAGTAGTAAACACGGGACAGGTTACGAGCAGTACTTC; cdr3_aa: CASSKHGTGYEQYF
d_call: TRBD1; j_call: TRBJ1-2; clone_size: -; v_call: TRBV6-1; cdr3_nt: TGTGCCAGCAGTCGGGGCAGGGGGTATGGCTACACCTTC; cdr3_aa: CASSRGRGYGYTF
d_call: TRBD1; j_call: TRBJ1-5; clone_size: -; v_call: TRBV28; cdr3_nt: TGTGCCAGCAGGGGACAGGGGGTTAGTCAGCCCCAGCATTTT; cdr3_aa: CASRGQGVSQPQHF
d_call: TRBD1; j_call: TRBJ1-5; clone_size: -; v_call: TRBV15; cdr3_nt: TGTGCCACCAGCGCCGGGACAGGGCGAAATCAGCCCCAGCATTTT; cdr3_aa: CATSAGTGRNQPQHF